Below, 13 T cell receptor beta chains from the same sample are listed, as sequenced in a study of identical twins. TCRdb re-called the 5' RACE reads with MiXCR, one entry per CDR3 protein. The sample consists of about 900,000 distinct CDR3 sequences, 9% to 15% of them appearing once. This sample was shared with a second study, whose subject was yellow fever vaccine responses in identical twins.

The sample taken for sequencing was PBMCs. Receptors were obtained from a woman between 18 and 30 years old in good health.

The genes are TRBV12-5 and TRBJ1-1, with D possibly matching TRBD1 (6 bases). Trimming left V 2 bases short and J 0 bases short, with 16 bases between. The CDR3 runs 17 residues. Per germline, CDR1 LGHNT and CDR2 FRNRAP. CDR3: CASGLTIGGTLNTEAFF. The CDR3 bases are TGTGCTAGTGGTTTGACCATAGGGGGGACGTTGAACACTGAAGCTTTCTTT.

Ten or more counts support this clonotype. The CDR3 coding sequence is TGCAGCGTCCTCCGTGGGGGGGGTTCTGGGGCCAACGTCCTGACTTTC. It is translated as CSVLRGGGSGANVLTF. The chain uses TRBV29-1 and TRBJ2-6; TRBD2 matches 7 bases. This CDR3 spans 16 amino acids. V lost 6 bases, J lost 1 base, and 9 bases stayed unmatched. Germline V gene sequence: CDR1 SQVTM, CDR2 ANQGSEA.

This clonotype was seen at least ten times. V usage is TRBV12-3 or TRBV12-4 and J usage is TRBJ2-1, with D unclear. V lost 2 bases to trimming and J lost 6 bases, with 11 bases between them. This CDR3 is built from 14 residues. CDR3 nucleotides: TGTGCCAGCAGTTTACCCGGTGGGCGCAATGAGCAGTTCTTC. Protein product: CASSLPGGRNEQFF.

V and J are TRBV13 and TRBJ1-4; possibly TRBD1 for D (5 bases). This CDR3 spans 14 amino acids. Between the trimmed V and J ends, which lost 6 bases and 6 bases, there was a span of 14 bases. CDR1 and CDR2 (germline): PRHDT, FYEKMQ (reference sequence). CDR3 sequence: CASSPGADYEKLFF. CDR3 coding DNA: TGTGCCAGCAGTCCTGGGGCCGATTATGAAAAACTGTTTTTT.

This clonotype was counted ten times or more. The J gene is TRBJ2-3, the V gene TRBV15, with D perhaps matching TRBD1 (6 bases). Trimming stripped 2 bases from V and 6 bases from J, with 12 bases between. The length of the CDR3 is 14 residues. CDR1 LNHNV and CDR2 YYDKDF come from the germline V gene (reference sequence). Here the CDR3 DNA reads TGTGCCACCAGCAGACCTACAGGGTTTGATACGCAGTATTTT. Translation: CATSRPTGFDTQYF.

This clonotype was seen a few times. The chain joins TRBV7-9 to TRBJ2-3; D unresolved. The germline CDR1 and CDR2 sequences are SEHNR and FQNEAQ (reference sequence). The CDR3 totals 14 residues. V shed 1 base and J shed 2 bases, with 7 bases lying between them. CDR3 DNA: TGTGCCAGCAGCTTAGTCGACCCCACAGATACGCAGTATTTT. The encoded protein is CASSLVDPTDTQYF.

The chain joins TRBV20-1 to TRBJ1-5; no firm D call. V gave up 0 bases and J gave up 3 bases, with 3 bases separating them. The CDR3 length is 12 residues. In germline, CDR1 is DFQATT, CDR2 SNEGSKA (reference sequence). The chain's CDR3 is CSAREANQPQHF. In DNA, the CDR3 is TGCAGTGCTAGAGAAGCCAATCAGCCCCAGCATTTT.

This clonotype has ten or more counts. CDR3 residues: CASRLTGAVTGELFF. As DNA, the CDR3 is TGTGCCAGCAGACTTACCGGGGCGGTCACCGGGGAGCTGTTTTTT. The chain carries TRBV5-6 and TRBJ2-2; D may be TRBD1 or TRBD2 (5 bases each). Trimming pared 5 bases from V and 4 bases from J, leaving 15 bases between. This CDR3 region has 15 residues. Germline V gene sequence: CDR1 SGHDT, CDR2 YYEEEE.

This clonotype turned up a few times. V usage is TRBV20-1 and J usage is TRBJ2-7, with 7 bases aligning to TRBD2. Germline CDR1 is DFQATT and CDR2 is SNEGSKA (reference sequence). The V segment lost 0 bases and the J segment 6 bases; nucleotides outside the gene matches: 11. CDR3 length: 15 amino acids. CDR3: CSARDGSSGATEQYF. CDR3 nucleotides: TGCAGTGCTAGAGATGGGTCTAGCGGAGCTACCGAGCAGTACTTC.

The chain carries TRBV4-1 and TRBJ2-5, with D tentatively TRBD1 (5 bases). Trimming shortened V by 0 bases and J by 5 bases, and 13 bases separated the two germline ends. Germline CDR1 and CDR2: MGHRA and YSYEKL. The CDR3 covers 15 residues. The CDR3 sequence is CASSQDWGLWETQYF. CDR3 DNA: TGCGCCAGCAGCCAAGACTGGGGCCTTTGGGAGACCCAGTACTTC.

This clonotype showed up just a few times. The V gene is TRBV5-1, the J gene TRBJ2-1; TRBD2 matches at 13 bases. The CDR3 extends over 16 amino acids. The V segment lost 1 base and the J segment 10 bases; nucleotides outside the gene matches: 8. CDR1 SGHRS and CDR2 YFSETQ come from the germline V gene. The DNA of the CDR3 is TGCGCCAGCAGCTTGCTCCGGACTAGCGGGGGTCAGGAGCAGTTCTTC. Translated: CASSLLRTSGGQEQFF.

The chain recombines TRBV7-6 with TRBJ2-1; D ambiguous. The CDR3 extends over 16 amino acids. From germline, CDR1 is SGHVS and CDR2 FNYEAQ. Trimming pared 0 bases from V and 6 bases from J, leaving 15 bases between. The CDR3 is CASSLASGGLGNEQFF. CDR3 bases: TGTGCCAGCAGCTTAGCCTCGGGCGGCCTCGGCAATGAGCAGTTCTTC.

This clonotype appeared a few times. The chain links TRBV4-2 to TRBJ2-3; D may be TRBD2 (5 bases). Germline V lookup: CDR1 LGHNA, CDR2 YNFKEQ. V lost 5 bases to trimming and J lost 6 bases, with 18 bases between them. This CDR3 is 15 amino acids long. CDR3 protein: CASSTPGGRRDTQYF. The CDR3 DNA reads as TGTGCCAGCAGCACCCCAGGCGGCCGGAGGGATACGCAGTATTTT.